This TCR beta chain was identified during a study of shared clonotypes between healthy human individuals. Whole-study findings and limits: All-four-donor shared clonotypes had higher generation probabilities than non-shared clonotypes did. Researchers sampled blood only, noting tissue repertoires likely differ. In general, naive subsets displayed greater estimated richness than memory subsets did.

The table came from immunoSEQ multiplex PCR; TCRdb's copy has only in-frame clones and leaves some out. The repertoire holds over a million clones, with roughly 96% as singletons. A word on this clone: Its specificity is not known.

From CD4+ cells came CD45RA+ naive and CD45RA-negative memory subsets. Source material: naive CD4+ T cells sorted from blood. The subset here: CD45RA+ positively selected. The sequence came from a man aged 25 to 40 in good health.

CDR3 loop: CASSERRGLAFTDTQYF. The CDR3 bases are TGTGCCAGCAGCGAGCGCCGGGGACTAGCCTTCACAGATACGCAGTATTTT. The rearrangement joins TRBV7-3 to TRBJ2-3; TRBD2 agrees at 9 bases. Trimming removed 5 bases from V and 2 bases from J; junction bases left unmatched: 11. Germline V gene sequence: CDR1 SGHTA, CDR2 FQGTGA. The length of the CDR3 is 17 residues.